Reported below is one TCR beta chain. The sample holds many counts of this clonotype. Its antigen specificity is not known. No much larger clone is present one base from it, and per-base qualities are unavailable. Trimming removed 6 bases from V and 4 bases from J, leaving 13 bases between the germline ends. The CDR3 spans 14 residues, from the cysteine through the phenylalanine. Only the CDR3 region is kept as DNA, spanning 42 bases read in frame from base 1. CDR1 SEHNR and CDR2 FQNEAQ are derived from the germline V gene (reference sequence). The data were taken from a study of early T cells in non-severe SARS-CoV-2 infection (dated by TCRdb to the early 2020s). For context, the study as a whole: Bulk RNA from unsorted whole blood was used for TCR sequencing, so alpha and beta chains could not be paired. What the work shows at the level of the full study, not this receptor alone: Matching against VDJdb was skewed toward anti-spike CD8 responses, likely underestimated virus-specific expansions, and missed private and CD4 specificities.

This was a case-control study nested in a cohort of healthcare workers in London, UK, who had nasopharyngeal swab PCR tests and blood samples taken every week. Healthcare workers were enrolled in the week of the UK lockdown, from 23 to 31 March 2020, and were followed every week for up to roughly 15 weeks. Preparation of the library involved 5' RACE. Instrument on record: NextSeq 500. The TCR library protocol attached unique molecular identifiers to individual cDNA molecules to correct for sequencing error and PCR bias. Sequencing covered both TCR alpha and beta chains, and within each sample the abundances of alpha and beta sequences were tightly co-correlated. From the authors' description of their analysis: Decombinator V4 was used to perform V gene, J gene and CDR3 annotation of TCR sequences. Expanded TCRs were defined as changing significantly between any two time points under a Poisson model with p below 0.0001. TCR abundances were normalised to the total number of TCRs sequenced in each sample and reported as counts per million. MAIT TCRs were defined by TRAV1-2 paired with TRAJ12, TRAJ20 or TRAJ33, and iNKT TCRs by TRAV10 paired with TRAJ18. VDJdb, accessed 1 November 2021, was searched for CMV, EBV and SARS-CoV-2 annotated TCRs, with TCRs annotated for multiple antigens excluded. The public reads were quality trimmed at Q25 with fastp and then assembled into clones with MiXCR by TCRdb, keeping productive beta chains. Rows with one shared CDR3 protein collapse into an entry with the most common genes and DNA. TCRdb's processing, not the authors', yielded these V and J calls. For this sample there are tens of thousands of distinct CDR3 sequences; about 14% appear just once. Of the sample, around 3.3% falls within the top ten clones.

Specimen: whole blood. The source is an adult who was a healthcare worker with PCR-confirmed SARS-CoV-2 infection or an uninfected control (not recorded which). The chain employs TRBV7-9 and TRBJ1-3, with the identity of the D gene unclear. The encoded CDR3 is CASSPTYEGNTIYF. The sequenced DNA: TGTGCCAGCAGTCCAACCTACGAAGGAAACACCATATATTTT. Joined to the reference TRBV7-9 and TRBJ1-3 proteins, this CDR3 gives the full variable domain: DTGVSQNPRHKITKRGQNVTFRCDPISEHNRLYWYRQTLGQGPEFLTYFQNEAQLEKSRLLSDRFSAERPKGSFSTLEIQRTEQGDSAMYLCASSPTYEGNTIYFGEGSWLTVV.